This T cell receptor beta chain was sequenced in a study of blood T cell repertoires in COVID-19. Across the study: PBMCs, B-cell-depleted T cells, or T cells were the source of the cDNA or gDNA that made up the material.

Here immunoSEQ multiplex PCR was the method, and the copy in TCRdb shows in-frame clones only, minus some. Of about 170,000 clones in the sample, around four fifths are singletons; the top ten hold 6.5% to 9.5%. It was during active infection that Seattle patients were enrolled and then longitudinally followed. This CDR3 region has 14 residues. The germline CDR1 and CDR2 sequences are LGHDT and YNNKEL (reference sequence). The V end was cut by 4 bases, the J end by 1 base, with 10 bases between. The clonotype was recovered from a woman older than 75 with COVID-19, enrolled during active disease. What was sequenced was peripheral blood. The chain has TRBV3-1 (or the pseudogene TRBV3-2) and TRBJ1-1; D not resolved. The CDR3 region is CASSLRGSNTEAFF. CDR3 in DNA: TGTGCCAGCAGCCTACGGGGATCGAACACTGAAGCTTTCTTT.